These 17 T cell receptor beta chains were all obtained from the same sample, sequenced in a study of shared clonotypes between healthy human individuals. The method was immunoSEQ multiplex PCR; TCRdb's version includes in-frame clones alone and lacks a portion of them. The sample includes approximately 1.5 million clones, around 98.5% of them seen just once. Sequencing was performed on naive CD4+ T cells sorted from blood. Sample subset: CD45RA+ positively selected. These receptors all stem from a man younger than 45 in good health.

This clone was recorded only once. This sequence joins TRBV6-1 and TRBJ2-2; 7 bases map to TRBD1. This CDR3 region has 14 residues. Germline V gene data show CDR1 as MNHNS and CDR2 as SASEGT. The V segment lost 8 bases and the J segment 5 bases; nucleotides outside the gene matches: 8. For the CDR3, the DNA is TGTGCCAGCTCTAGTACAGGGGCAACCGGGGAGCTGTTTTTT. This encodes CASSSTGATGELFF.

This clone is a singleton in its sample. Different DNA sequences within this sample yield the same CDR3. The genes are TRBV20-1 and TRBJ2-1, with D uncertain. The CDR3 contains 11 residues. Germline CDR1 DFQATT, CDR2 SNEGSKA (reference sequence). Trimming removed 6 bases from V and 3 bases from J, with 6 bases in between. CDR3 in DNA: TGCAGTGCCCGAGGCTACAATGAGCAGTTCTTC. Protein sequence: CSARGYNEQFF.

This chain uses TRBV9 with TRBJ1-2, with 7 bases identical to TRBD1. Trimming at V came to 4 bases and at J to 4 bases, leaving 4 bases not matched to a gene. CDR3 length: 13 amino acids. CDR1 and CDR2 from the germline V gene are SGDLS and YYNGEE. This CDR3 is CASSMTGSYGYTF. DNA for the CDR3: TGTGCCAGCAGCATGACAGGGAGCTATGGCTACACCTTC.

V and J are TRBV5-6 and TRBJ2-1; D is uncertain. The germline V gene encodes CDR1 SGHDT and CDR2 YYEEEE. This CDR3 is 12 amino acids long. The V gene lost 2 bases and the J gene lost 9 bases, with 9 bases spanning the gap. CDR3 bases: TGTGCCAGCAGCTTAAGTCCCCGTGAGCAGTTCTTC. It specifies CASSLSPREQFF.

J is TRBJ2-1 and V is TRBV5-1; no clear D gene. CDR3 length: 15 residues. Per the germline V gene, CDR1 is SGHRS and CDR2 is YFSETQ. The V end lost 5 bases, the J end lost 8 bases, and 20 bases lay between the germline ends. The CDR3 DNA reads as TGCGCCAGCAGTTCCGGTGGGTTTGGAATCTATGAGCAGTTCTTC. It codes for CASSSGGFGIYEQFF. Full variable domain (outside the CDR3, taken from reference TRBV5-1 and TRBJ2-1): KAGVTQTPRYLIKTRGQQVTLSCSPISGHRSVSWYQQTPGQGLQFLFEYFSETQRNKGNFPGRFSGRQFSNSRSEMNVSTLELGDSALYLCASSSGGFGIYEQFFGPGTRLTVL.

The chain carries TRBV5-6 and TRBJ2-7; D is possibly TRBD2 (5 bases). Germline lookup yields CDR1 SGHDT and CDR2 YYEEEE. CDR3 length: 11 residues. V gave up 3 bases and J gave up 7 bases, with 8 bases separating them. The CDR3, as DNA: TGTGCCAGCAGCTCACTAGTGGAGCAGTACTTC. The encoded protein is CASSSLVEQYF. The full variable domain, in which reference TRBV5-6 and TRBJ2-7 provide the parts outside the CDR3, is DAGVTQSPTHLIKTRGQQVTLRCSPKSGHDTVSWYQQALGQGPQFIFQYYEEEERQRGNFPDRFSGHQFPNYSSELNVNALLLGDSALYLCASSSLVEQYFGPGTRLTVT.

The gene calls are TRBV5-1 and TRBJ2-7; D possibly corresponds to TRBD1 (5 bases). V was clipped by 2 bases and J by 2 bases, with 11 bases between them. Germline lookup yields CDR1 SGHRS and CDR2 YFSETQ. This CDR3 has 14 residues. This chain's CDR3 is CASSFGRATYEQYF. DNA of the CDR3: TGCGCCAGCAGCTTCGGCAGGGCCACCTACGAGCAGTACTTC.

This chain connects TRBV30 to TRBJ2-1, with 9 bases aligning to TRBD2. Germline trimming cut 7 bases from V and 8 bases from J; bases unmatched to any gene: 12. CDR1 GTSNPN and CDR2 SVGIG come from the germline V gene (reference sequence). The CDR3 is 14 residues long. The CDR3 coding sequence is TGTGCCTCACTAGCGGGCGGGGCACTCCATGAGCAGTTCTTC. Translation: CASLAGGALHEQFF.

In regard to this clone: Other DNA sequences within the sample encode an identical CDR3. This CDR3 reads CASSLRQSYEQYF. As DNA, the CDR3 is TGTGCCAGCAGCTTACGGCAGTCCTACGAGCAGTACTTC. The rearrangement joins TRBV7-9 to TRBJ2-7; D call uncertain. Germline CDR1 and CDR2: SEHNR and FQNEAQ (reference sequence). V was cut by 2 bases and J by 1 base, with 6 bases left in between. CDR3 length: 13 residues.

The CDR3 loop reads CAPSDGREEQYF. CDR3 DNA sequence: TGTGCACCCTCGGACGGGCGTGAGGAGCAGTACTTC. The V and J genes are TRBV19 and TRBJ2-7; D gene ambiguous. This CDR3 comprises 12 residues. The germline CDR1 and CDR2 sequences are LNHDA and SQIVND (reference sequence).

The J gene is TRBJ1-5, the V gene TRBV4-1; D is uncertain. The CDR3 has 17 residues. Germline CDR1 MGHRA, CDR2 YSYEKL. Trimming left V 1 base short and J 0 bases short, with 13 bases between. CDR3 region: CASSQGPEGRSNQPQHF. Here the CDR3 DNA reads TGCGCCAGCAGCCAAGGACCAGAAGGGCGTAGCAATCAGCCCCAGCATTTT.

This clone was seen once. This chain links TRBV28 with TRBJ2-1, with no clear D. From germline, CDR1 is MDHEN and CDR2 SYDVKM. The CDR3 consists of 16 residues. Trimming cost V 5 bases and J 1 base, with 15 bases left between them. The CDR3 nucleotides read TGTGCCAGCAGTGTTCCAAGACAAAGTTCCTACAATGAGCAGTTCTTC. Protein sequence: CASSVPRQSSYNEQFF.

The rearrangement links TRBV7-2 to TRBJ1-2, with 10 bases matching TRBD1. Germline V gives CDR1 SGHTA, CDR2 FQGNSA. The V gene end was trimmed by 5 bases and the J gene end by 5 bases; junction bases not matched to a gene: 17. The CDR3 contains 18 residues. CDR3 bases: TGTGCCAGCAGCCGAACCCGACAGGGGGCGCTTTCGGCGTATGGCTACACCTTC. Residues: CASSRTRQGALSAYGYTF.

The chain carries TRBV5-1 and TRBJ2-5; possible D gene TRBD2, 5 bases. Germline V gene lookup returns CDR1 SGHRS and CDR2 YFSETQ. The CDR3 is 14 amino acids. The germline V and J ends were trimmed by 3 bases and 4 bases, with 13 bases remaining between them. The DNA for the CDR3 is TGCGCCAGCAGCTCTCGGAGAGAGGGAGAGACCCAGTACTTC. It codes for CASSSRREGETQYF.

The CDR3 reads CASSEPPGTTSDEQYF. The CDR3 DNA reads TGTGCCAGCAGTGAACCGCCCGGGACTACATCCGACGAGCAGTACTTC. The chain joins TRBV6-1 to TRBJ2-7; TRBD2 matches at 7 bases. The germline gives CDR1 MNHNS, CDR2 SASEGT. The CDR3 is 16 residues long. Trimming at V came to 2 bases and at J to 5 bases, leaving 12 bases not matched to a gene.

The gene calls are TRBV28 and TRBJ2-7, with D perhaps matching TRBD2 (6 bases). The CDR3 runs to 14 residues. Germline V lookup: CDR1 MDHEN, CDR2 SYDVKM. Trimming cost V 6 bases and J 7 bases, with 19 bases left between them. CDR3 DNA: TGTGCCAGCAGCTTACCTACAGGCGGGGTAGAGCAGTACTTC. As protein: CASSLPTGGVEQYF. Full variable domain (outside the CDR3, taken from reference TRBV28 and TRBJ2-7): DVKVTQSSRYLVKRTGEKVFLECVQDMDHENMFWYRQDPGLGLRLIYFSYDVKMKEKGDIPEGYSVSREKKERFSLILESASTNQTSMYLCASSLPTGGVEQYFGPGTRLTVT.

CDR3 nucleotides: TGTGCCAGCAGTTTAGGGGGATTTAGCACAGATACGCAGTATTTT. Translating it yields CASSLGGFSTDTQYF. The rearrangement links TRBV27 to TRBJ2-3; the D call may be TRBD1 or TRBD2 (5 bases each). Deletions cut 2 bases from V and 0 bases from J, with 9 bases between. The CDR3 is made up of 15 amino acids. Germline-derived CDR1 and CDR2 are MNHEY and SMNVEV (reference sequence).